This is a list of T cell receptor beta chains from one sample in a study of cytomegalovirus exposure and HLA in healthy donors. Some clones are missing from TCRdb's copy, which holds only in-frame ones; the method was immunoSEQ multiplex PCR. There are approximately 120,000 clones in the sample; 74% occur only once, and less than 5% lies in the top ten. The sequencing sample was made of PBMCs. The receptors derive from a woman aged 45-65 years in good health and CMV-seropositive. The CDR3 runs from the conserved cysteine through the conserved F or W. Fields, in order: J gene, V gene, D gene, CDR3 length, clone size, CDR3 protein, CDR3 DNA. D genes are given only for firm matches. Size is stated for part of the rows, as once, few or many counts, or as a class when the clone is expanded.

j_call: TRBJ1-2; v_call: TRBV6-5; d_call: TRBD1; cdr3_length: 16; clone_size: NA; cdr3_aa: CASSYSPGQGDYGYTF; cdr3_nt: TGTGCCAGCAGTTACTCTCCTGGACAGGGGGACTATGGCTACACCTTC
j_call: TRBJ2-3; v_call: TRBV29-1; d_call: TRBD2; cdr3_length: 15; clone_size: NA; cdr3_aa: CSVVPRGGVADTQYF; cdr3_nt: TGCAGCGTTGTTCCGCGGGGGGGCGTCGCAGATACGCAGTATTTT
j_call: TRBJ2-5; v_call: TRBV10-3; d_call: NA; cdr3_length: 14; clone_size: once; cdr3_aa: CAISQGGDQETQYF; cdr3_nt: TGTGCCATCTCCCAAGGGGGAGACCAAGAGACCCAGTACTTC
j_call: TRBJ1-1; v_call: TRBV11-3; d_call: TRBD1; cdr3_length: 14; clone_size: NA; cdr3_aa: CASSTSGGNTEAFF; cdr3_nt: TGTGCCAGCAGCACTTCAGGGGGGAACACTGAAGCTTTCTTT
j_call: TRBJ1-2; v_call: TRBV19; d_call: NA; cdr3_length: 15; clone_size: NA; cdr3_aa: CASSMGAFVSYGYTF; cdr3_nt: TGTGCCAGTAGTATGGGGGCTTTTGTGAGCTATGGCTACACCTTC
j_call: TRBJ1-1; v_call: TRBV6-1; d_call: NA; cdr3_length: 14; clone_size: NA; cdr3_aa: CASSGRVRNTEAFF; cdr3_nt: TGTGCCAGCAGTGGGAGAGTTCGGAACACTGAAGCTTTCTTT
j_call: TRBJ1-6; v_call: TRBV7-2; d_call: TRBD1; cdr3_length: 16; clone_size: NA; cdr3_aa: CASSPETGVYNSPLHF; cdr3_nt: TGTGCCAGCAGCCCCGAGACAGGGGTCTATAATTCACCCCTCCACTTT
j_call: TRBJ2-1; v_call: TRBV6-5; d_call: NA; cdr3_length: 15; clone_size: NA; cdr3_aa: CASTQGQKPYNEQFF; cdr3_nt: TGTGCCAGCACCCAAGGACAGAAACCTTACAATGAGCAGTTCTTC
j_call: TRBJ2-5; v_call: TRBV7-9; d_call: NA; cdr3_length: 13; clone_size: NA; cdr3_aa: CASSFQGGETQYF; cdr3_nt: TGTGCCAGCAGCTTCCAGGGGGGAGAGACCCAGTACTTC
j_call: TRBJ2-7; v_call: TRBV20-1; d_call: NA; cdr3_length: 11; clone_size: few; cdr3_aa: CSASEVHEQYF; cdr3_nt: TGCAGTGCTAGCGAGGTCCACGAGCAGTACTTC
j_call: TRBJ2-2; v_call: TRBV4-2; d_call: NA; cdr3_length: 19; clone_size: few; cdr3_aa: CASSLRLGVDLTNTGELFF; cdr3_nt: TGTGCCAGCAGCCTACGTCTCGGGGTCGACCTTACGAACACCGGGGAGCTGTTTTTT
j_call: TRBJ2-7; v_call: TRBV6-1; d_call: NA; cdr3_length: 14; clone_size: NA; cdr3_aa: CASTPGKHSYEQYF; cdr3_nt: TGTGCCAGCACCCCAGGGAAACACTCCTACGAGCAGTACTTC
j_call: TRBJ1-5; v_call: TRBV30; d_call: NA; cdr3_length: 16; clone_size: NA; cdr3_aa: CAWSVPFARSNQPQHF; cdr3_nt: TGTGCCTGGAGTGTACCCTTTGCCAGGAGCAATCAGCCCCAGCATTTT
j_call: TRBJ2-1; v_call: TRBV9; d_call: NA; cdr3_length: 15; clone_size: NA; cdr3_aa: CASSVAAGIYNEQFF; cdr3_nt: TGTGCCAGCAGCGTAGCGGCAGGGATATACAATGAGCAGTTCTTC
j_call: TRBJ1-5; v_call: TRBV7-2; d_call: TRBD1; cdr3_length: 16; clone_size: NA; cdr3_aa: CASSLGTGSSNQPQHF; cdr3_nt: TGTGCCAGCAGCTTAGGGACAGGATCCAGCAATCAGCCCCAGCATTTT
j_call: TRBJ2-3; v_call: TRBV4-1; d_call: TRBD1; cdr3_length: 15; clone_size: NA; cdr3_aa: CASSQVTGEMVTQYF; cdr3_nt: TGCGCCAGCAGCCAAGTGACAGGGGAGATGGTTACGCAGTATTTT
j_call: TRBJ2-5; v_call: TRBV7-9; d_call: TRBD2; cdr3_length: 15; clone_size: NA; cdr3_aa: CASSITSGGEETQYF; cdr3_nt: TGTGCCAGCAGCATAACTAGCGGGGGAGAGGAGACCCAGTACTTC
j_call: TRBJ2-7; v_call: TRBV19; d_call: NA; cdr3_length: 14; clone_size: NA; cdr3_aa: CASSEQSRSYEQYF; cdr3_nt: TGTGCCAGTAGTGAACAGAGTCGCTCCTACGAGCAGTACTTC
j_call: TRBJ1-5; v_call: TRBV6-1; d_call: NA; cdr3_length: 14; clone_size: NA; cdr3_aa: CASSVDSKNQPQHF; cdr3_nt: TGTGCCAGCAGTGTAGACAGCAAGAATCAGCCCCAGCATTTT
j_call: TRBJ1-1; v_call: TRBV6-4; d_call: NA; cdr3_length: 18; clone_size: NA; cdr3_aa: CASSDSRYLGVGNTEAFF; cdr3_nt: TGTGCCAGCAGTGACTCCCGTTACCTGGGAGTAGGGAACACTGAAGCTTTCTTT
j_call: TRBJ1-1; v_call: TRBV7-2; d_call: NA; cdr3_length: 17; clone_size: NA; cdr3_aa: CASSLEGEGPTYTEAFF; cdr3_nt: TGTGCCAGCAGCTTAGAGGGGGAGGGCCCTACCTACACTGAAGCTTTCTTT
j_call: TRBJ1-4; v_call: TRBV10-3; d_call: TRBD1; cdr3_length: 14; clone_size: once; cdr3_aa: CAISPRDSNEKLFF; cdr3_nt: TGTGCCATCAGCCCACGGGACAGTAATGAAAAACTGTTTTTT
j_call: TRBJ1-2; v_call: TRBV19; d_call: TRBD1; cdr3_length: 13; clone_size: NA; cdr3_aa: CASSGGQIYGYTF; cdr3_nt: TGTGCCAGTAGCGGGGGACAGATATATGGCTACACCTTC
j_call: TRBJ2-3; v_call: TRBV5-1; d_call: TRBD2; cdr3_length: 16; clone_size: few; cdr3_aa: CASSLGASGRADTQYF; cdr3_nt: TGCGCCAGCAGCTTGGGGGCTAGCGGACGGGCAGATACGCAGTATTTT
j_call: TRBJ2-7; v_call: TRBV18; d_call: TRBD1; cdr3_length: 15; clone_size: NA; cdr3_aa: CASSSGQGASVGQYF; cdr3_nt: TGTGCCAGCTCATCGGGACAGGGGGCCTCGGTCGGGCAGTACTTC